The rows below give T cell receptor beta chains drawn from one sample of a study of OX40 agonist ivuxolimab in advanced cancers. Libraries were prepared by immunoSEQ multiplex PCR; TCRdb keeps only in-frame clonotypes and omits some of them. The sample includes roughly 60,000 clones, 65% to 85% of them seen just once. Here the sequenced sample was CD4+ or CD8+ T cells sorted from blood, taken in a trial of the OX40 agonist ivuxolimab. The origin of the receptors is an adult with an advanced solid tumor such as melanoma, head and neck, liver or kidney cancer. CDR3s leave out the opening cysteine and the closing phenylalanine or tryptophan.

V	J	CDR3
TRBV23-1	TRBJ1-5	ASSQSGGNGNQPQH
TRBV4-1	TRBJ1-2	ASSQLQGPYNYGYT
TRBV29-1	TRBJ1-5	SVGGTGNSGQPQH
TRBV14	TRBJ1-1	ASSQGPGQGNTEAF
TRBV10-2	TRBJ1-1	ASSGVAEAF
TRBV5-1	TRBJ2-4	ASSPQGDKNIQY
TRBV29-1	TRBJ2-7	SVRTSSYEQY
TRBV5-8	TRBJ2-1	ASSRSLAGNEQF
TRBV7-3	TRBJ2-1	ASSAGLAGYNEQF
TRBV7-3	TRBJ1-2	ASSLTFGVRGNGYT
TRBV6-6	TRBJ1-2	ASSYMGTLAYGYT
TRBV5-6	TRBJ1-1	ASSLAGFATEAF
TRBV20-1	TRBJ1-2	SARAAYGYT
TRBV7-8	TRBJ1-4	ASSPGGPLTKLF
TRBV5-1	TRBJ2-2	ASSFGGSATGELF
TRBV15	TRBJ1-1	ATSRDRGGEAF
TRBV7-9	TRBJ1-3	ASSFRGVSGNTIY
TRBV4-1	TRBJ2-4	ASSQVGLAGGRGFSAKNIQY
TRBV18	TRBJ1-1	ASSPGRQRVGFEAF
TRBV6-5	TRBJ2-1	ASSPLADEQF
TRBV18	TRBJ2-2	ASSKPQGQSTGELF
TRBV15	TRBJ2-7	ATSRDRRDLY
TRBV29-1	TRBJ1-1	SVEGIGRNTEAF
TRBV4-2	TRBJ2-1	ASSQEPYGYNEQF
TRBV4-1	TRBJ1-2	ASSQAPEVKWHGYT
TRBV30	TRBJ2-2	AWGLTTGELF
TRBV14	TRBJ2-1	ASSGGANNEQF
TRBV28	TRBJ2-1	ASSLQHNEQF
TRBV5-4	TRBJ1-1	ASSQDMNTEAF
TRBV4-1	TRBJ2-3	ASSLGAGTDTQY
TRBV19	TRBJ2-2	ASSIWSVAGELF
TRBV5-6	TRBJ2-7	ASSLVGTGTDYEQY
TRBV9	TRBJ2-2	ASSVFFLVGNTGELF
TRBV6-5	TRBJ1-2	ASTTPGSGGYT
TRBV6-4	TRBJ1-1	ASSKQQGFLTEAF
TRBV4-3	TRBJ2-1	ASSLGQGSYNEQF
TRBV30	TRBJ1-2	AWSLGQGTYGYT
TRBV7-9	TRBJ2-2	ASSFLMGLFPGELF
TRBV7-2	TRBJ1-5	ASSLTGYQPQH
TRBV5-5	TRBJ2-1	ASSLGSGSSEQF
TRBV4-3	TRBJ2-7	ASSQQGYPSYEQY
TRBV2	TRBJ2-1	ASMATSAYNEQF
TRBV11-3	TRBJ1-2	ASSLAGYGYT
TRBV6-6	TRBJ1-1	ASSYRDTEAF
TRBV15	TRBJ2-2	ATSRDGRAGELF
TRBV5-5	TRBJ1-2	ASSLGVAEVLNYGYT
TRBV7-9	TRBJ1-5	ASSQPLDSQNQPQH
TRBV5-1	TRBJ2-1	ASSLGRNTGTQAGDEQF
TRBV7-6	TRBJ2-3	ASSSLAGGKDTQY
TRBV12-5	TRBJ1-1	ASGLVNDRVGGTAF
TRBV27	TRBJ1-2	ASYEAPDRDYGYT